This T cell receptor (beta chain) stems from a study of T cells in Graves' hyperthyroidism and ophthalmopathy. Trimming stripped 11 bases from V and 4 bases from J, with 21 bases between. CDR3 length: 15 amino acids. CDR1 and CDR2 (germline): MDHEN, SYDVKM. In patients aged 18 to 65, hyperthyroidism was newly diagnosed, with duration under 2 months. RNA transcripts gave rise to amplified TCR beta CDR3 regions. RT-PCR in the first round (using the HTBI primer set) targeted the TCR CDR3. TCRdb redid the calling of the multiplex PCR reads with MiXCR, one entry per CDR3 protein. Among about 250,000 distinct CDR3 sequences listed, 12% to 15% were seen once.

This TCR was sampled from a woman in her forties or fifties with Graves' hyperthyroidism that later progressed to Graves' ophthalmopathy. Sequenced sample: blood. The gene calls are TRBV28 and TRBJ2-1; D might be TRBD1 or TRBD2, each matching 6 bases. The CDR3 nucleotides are TGTGCCTGCGAATGGGGGGCCCCGAATTACAATGAGCAGTTCTTC. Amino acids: CACEWGAPNYNEQFF.